This record looks at one T cell receptor (beta chain) sequence and its context. The data originate from a study of blood T cell repertoires in COVID-19. About the research overall: The study drew acute and convalescent COVID-19 samples from the United States, Italy and Spain. T cells, B-cell-depleted T cells, or PBMCs supplied cDNA or gDNA.

In the authors' workflow: Counts of nucleated cells, estimated from reference gene primer amplification, were obtained. The method was immunoSEQ multiplex PCR; TCRdb's version includes in-frame clones alone and lacks a portion of them. V and J calls and clone size follow that table, whereas D and trimming were derived from the DNA. The repertoire holds some 76,000 clones, with 91% as singletons. Germline trimming cut 6 bases from V and 4 bases from J; bases unmatched to any gene: 10. Germline CDR1 and CDR2: MNHEY and SVGEGT. The CDR3 extends over 17 amino acids. This TCR was recovered from a human donor in a cohort sampled during active COVID-19. Sequences were obtained from peripheral blood. This chain uses TRBV6-2 or TRBV6-3 with TRBJ1-5, with 12 bases that match TRBD1. The CDR3 loop is CASSHGTGGFRNQPQHF. The DNA of the CDR3 is TGTGCCAGCAGCCATGGGACAGGGGGCTTTCGGAATCAGCCCCAGCATTTT.